The next 2 T cell receptor beta chains were all read from a single sample in a study of shared clonotypes between healthy human individuals. The assay was immunoSEQ multiplex PCR, and TCRdb's table has in-frame clones only and misses some. The repertoire includes 550,000 to 850,000 clones, 72% of them detected once, and about 1.8% sits in the top ten. The sample comprised memory CD4+ T cells sorted from blood. Noted subset: CD45RA-negative fraction. The receptor source for this set is a woman aged 30 to 39 in good health.

This chain uses TRBV19 with TRBJ2-6; no firm D call. Germline V CDR1 and CDR2: LNHDA, SQIVND (reference sequence). The CDR3 is 15 residues long. Trimming removed 3 bases at V and 2 bases at J, with 8 bases between. CDR3 in DNA: TGTGCCAGTAGTATGTCCGAAGCTGGGGCCAACGTCCTGACTTTC. This codes for CASSMSEAGANVLTF. The full variable domain, its missing parts supplied by reference TRBV19 and TRBJ2-6, is DGGITQSPKYLFRKEGQNVTLSCEQNLNHDAMYWYRQDPGQGLRLIYYSQIVNDFQKGDIAEGYSVSREKKESFPLTVTSAQKNPTAFYLCASSMSEAGANVLTFGAGSRLTVL.

CDR3 coding DNA: TGTGCCAGCAGCTTAGAAGCGGGAGCGTCCGAGCAGTACTTC. Translating gives CASSLEAGASEQYF. The chain uses TRBV7-9 and TRBJ2-7; TRBD2 matches at 8 bases. This CDR3 is built from 14 residues. V shed 1 base, J shed 6 bases, and the junction held 5 bases outside the gene matches. The germline gives CDR1 SEHNR, CDR2 FQNEAQ (reference sequence).